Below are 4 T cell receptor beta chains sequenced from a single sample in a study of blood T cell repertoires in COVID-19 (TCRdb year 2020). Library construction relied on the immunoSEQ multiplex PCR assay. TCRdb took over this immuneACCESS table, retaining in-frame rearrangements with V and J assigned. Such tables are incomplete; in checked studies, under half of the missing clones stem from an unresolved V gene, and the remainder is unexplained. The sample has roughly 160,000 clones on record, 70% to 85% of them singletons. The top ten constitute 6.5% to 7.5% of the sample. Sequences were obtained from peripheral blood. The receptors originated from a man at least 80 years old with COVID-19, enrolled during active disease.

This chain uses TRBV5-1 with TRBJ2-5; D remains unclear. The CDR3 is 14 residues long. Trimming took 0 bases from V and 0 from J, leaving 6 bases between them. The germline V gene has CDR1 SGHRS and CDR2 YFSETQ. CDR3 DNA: TGCGCCAGCAGCTTGGTACTGGACCAAGAGACCCAGTACTTC. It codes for CASSLVLDQETQYF.

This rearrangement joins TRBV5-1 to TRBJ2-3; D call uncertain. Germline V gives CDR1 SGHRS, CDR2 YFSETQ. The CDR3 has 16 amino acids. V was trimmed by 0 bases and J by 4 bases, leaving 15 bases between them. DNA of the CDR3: TGCGCCAGCAGCTTGGGTTTAGCAATTCTTTCAGATACGCAGTATTTT. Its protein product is CASSLGLAILSDTQYF.

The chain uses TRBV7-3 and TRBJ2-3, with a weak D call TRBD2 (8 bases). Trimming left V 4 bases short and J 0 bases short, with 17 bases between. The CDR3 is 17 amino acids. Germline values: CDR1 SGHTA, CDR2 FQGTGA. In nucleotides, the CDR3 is TGTGCCAGCAGCTCGACAGGGACTAGGACTAGCACAGATACGCAGTATTTT. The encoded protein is CASSSTGTRTSTDTQYF.

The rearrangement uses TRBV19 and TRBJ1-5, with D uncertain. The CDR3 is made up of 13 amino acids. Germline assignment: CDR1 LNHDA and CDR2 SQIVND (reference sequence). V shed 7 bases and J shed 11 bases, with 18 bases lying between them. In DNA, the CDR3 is TGTGCCAGTACTGACCCCGCACTAGAGTCCCAGCATTTT. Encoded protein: CASTDPALESQHF. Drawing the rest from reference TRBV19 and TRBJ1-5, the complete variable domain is DGGITQSPKYLFRKEGQNVTLSCEQNLNHDAMYWYRQDPGQGLRLIYYSQIVNDFQKGDIAEGYSVSREKKESFPLTVTSAQKNPTAFYLCASTDPALESQHFGDGTRLSIL.